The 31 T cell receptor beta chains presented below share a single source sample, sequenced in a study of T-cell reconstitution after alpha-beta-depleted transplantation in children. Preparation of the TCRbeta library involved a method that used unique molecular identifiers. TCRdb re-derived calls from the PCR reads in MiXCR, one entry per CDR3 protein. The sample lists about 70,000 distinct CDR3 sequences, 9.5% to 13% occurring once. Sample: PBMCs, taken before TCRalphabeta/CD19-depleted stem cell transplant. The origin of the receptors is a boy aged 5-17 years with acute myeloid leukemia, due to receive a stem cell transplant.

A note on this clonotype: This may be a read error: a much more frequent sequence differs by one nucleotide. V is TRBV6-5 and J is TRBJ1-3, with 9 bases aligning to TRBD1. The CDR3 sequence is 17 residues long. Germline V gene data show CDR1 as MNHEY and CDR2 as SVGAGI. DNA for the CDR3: TGTGCCAGCAGTTTAACCGGGACAGGGATATCTGGAAACACCTTATATTTT. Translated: CASSLTGTGISGNTLYF.

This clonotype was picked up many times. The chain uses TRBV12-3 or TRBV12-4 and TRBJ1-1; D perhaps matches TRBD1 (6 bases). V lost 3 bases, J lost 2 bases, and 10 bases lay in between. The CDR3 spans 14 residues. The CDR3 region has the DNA TGTGCCAGCAGTTTCTGGACAGCAAACACTGAAGCTTTCTTT. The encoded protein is CASSFWTANTEAFF.

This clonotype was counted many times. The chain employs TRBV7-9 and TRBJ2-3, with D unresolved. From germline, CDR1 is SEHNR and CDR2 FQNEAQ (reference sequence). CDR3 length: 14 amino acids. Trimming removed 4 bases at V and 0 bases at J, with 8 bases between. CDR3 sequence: CASSYKQSTDTQYF. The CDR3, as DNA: TGTGCCAGCAGCTATAAACAAAGCACAGATACGCAGTATTTT.

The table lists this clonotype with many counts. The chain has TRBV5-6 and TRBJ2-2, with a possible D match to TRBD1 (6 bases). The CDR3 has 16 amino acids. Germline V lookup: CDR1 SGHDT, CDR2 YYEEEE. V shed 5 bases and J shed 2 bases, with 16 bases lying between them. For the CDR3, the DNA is TGTGCCAGCAGTCATTTTCGGGACATTAACACCGGGGAGCTGTTTTTT. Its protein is CASSHFRDINTGELFF. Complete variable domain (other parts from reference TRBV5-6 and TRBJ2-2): DAGVTQSPTHLIKTRGQQVTLRCSPKSGHDTVSWYQQALGQGPQFIFQYYEEEERQRGNFPDRFSGHQFPNYSSELNVNALLLGDSALYLCASSHFRDINTGELFFGEGSRLTVL.

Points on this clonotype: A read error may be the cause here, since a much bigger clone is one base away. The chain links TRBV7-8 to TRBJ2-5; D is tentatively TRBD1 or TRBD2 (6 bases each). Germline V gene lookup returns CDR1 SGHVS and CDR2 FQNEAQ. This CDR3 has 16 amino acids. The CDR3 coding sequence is TGTGACAGCAGATTAGGGCCGGGGGCTGCGAGGGAGACCCAGTACTTC. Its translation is CDSRLGPGAARETQYF.

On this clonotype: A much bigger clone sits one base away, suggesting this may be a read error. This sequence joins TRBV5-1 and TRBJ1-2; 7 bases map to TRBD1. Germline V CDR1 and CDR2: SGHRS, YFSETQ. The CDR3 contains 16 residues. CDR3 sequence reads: CASRLGPGQFLDGYTF. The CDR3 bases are TGCGCCAGCAGATTGGGACCGGGACAGTTTCTCGATGGCTACACCTTC.

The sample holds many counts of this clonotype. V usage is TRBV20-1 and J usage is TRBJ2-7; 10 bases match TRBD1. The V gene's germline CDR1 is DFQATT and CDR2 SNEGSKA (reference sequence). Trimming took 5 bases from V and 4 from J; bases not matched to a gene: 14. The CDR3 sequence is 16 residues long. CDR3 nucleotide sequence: TGCAGTGCTTGTAGGACGACAGGGGGCGAAATTTACGAGCAGTACGTC. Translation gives CSACRTTGGEIYEQYV.

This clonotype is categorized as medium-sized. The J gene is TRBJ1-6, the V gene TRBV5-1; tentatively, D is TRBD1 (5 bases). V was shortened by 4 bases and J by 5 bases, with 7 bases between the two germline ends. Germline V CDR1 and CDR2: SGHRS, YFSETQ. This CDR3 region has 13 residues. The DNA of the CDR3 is TGCGCCAGCAGCGCGGGGGATAATTCACCCCTCCACTTT. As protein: CASSAGDNSPLHF. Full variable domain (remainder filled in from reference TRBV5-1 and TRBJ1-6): KAGVTQTPRYLIKTRGQQVTLSCSPISGHRSVSWYQQTPGQGLQFLFEYFSETQRNKGNFPGRFSGRQFSNSRSEMNVSTLELGDSALYLCASSAGDNSPLHFGNGTRLTVT.

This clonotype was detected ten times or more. CDR3 protein: CAISERREGPNEQFF. The DNA of the CDR3 is TGTGCCATCAGTGAGCGGAGGGAGGGCCCCAATGAGCAGTTCTTC. The gene calls are TRBV10-3 and TRBJ2-1; 7 nucleotides align to TRBD2. CDR3 length: 15 amino acids. With V trimmed by 2 bases and J by 6 bases, 7 bases remained unmatched. Germline loops: CDR1 ENHRY, CDR2 SYGVKD.

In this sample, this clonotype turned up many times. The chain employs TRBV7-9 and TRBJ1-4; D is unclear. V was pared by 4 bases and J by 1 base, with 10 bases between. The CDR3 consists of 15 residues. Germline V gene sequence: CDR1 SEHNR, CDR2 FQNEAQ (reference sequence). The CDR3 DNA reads TGTGCCAGCAGCTCCCAGACCATAACTAATGAAAAACTGTTTTTT. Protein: CASSSQTITNEKLFF.

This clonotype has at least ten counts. The CDR3 reads CSSDRQETQYF. For the CDR3, the DNA is TGCAGCTCGGACAGGCAAGAGACCCAGTACTTC. V gene TRBV20-1 combines with J gene TRBJ2-5; 7 bases agree with TRBD1. This CDR3 comprises 11 residues. CDR1 is DFQATT, CDR2 SNEGSKA, per germline (reference sequence).

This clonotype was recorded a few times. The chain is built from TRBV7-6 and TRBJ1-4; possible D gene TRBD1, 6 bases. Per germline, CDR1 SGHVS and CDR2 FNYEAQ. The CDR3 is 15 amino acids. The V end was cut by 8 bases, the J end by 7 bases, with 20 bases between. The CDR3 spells CASGSPGALSEKLFF. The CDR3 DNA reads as TGTGCCAGCGGCTCTCCAGGGGCCCTTAGTGAAAAACTGTTTTTT. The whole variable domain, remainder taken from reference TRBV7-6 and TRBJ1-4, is GAGVSQSPRYKVTKRGQDVALRCDPISGHVSLYWYRQALGQGPEFLTYFNYEAQQDKSGLPNDRFSAERPEGSISTLTIQRTEQRDSAMYRCASGSPGALSEKLFFGSGTQLSVL.

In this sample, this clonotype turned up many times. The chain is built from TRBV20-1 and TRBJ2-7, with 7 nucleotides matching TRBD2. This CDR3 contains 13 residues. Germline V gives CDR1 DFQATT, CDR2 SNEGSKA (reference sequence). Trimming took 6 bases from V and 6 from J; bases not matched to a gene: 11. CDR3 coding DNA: TGCAGTGCCCTCGCGCTTGGGGGGGGCGAGCAGTACTTC. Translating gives CSALALGGGEQYF.

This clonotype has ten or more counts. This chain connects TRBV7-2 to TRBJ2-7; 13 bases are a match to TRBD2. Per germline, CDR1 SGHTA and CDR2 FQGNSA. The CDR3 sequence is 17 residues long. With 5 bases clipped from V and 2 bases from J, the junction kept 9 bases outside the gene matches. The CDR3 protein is CASSRTSGSRGAYEQYF. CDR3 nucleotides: TGTGCCAGCAGCCGGACTAGCGGGAGTCGGGGGGCCTACGAGCAGTACTTC.

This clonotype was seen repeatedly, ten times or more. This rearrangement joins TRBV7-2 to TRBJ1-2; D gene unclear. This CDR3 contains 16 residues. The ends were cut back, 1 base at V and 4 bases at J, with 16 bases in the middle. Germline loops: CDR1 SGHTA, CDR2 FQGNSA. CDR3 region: CASSLGSPLTPYGYTF. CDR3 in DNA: TGTGCCAGCAGCTTAGGGTCCCCACTTACCCCCTATGGCTACACCTTC.

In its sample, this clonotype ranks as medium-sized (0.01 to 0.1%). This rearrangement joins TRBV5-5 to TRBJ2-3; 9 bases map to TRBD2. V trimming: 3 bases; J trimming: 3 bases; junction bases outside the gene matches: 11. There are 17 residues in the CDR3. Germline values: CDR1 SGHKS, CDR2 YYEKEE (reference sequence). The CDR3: CASSSTGLAGFTDTQYF. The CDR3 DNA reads TGTGCCAGCAGCTCGACCGGGCTAGCGGGGTTTACAGATACGCAGTATTTT.

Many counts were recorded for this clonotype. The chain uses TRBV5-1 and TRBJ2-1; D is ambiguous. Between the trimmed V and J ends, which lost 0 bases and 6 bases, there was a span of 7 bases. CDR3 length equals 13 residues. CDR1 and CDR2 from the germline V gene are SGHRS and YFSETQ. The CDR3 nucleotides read TGCGCCAGCAGCTTGGGCGCAATCAATGAGCAGTTCTTC. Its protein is CASSLGAINEQFF. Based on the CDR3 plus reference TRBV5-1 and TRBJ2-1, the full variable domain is KAGVTQTPRYLIKTRGQQVTLSCSPISGHRSVSWYQQTPGQGLQFLFEYFSETQRNKGNFPGRFSGRQFSNSRSEMNVSTLELGDSALYLCASSLGAINEQFFGPGTRLTVL.

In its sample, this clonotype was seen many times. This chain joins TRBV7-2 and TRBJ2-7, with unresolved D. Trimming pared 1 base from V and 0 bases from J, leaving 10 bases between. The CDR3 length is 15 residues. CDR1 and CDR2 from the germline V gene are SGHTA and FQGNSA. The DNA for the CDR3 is TGTGCCAGCAGCTTAGATCCAGGTTTCTCCTACGAGCAGTACTTC. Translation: CASSLDPGFSYEQYF.

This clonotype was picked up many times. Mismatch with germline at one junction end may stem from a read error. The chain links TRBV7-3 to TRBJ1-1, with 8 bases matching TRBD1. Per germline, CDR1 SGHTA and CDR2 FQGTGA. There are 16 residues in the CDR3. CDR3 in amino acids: CASSYIRDRLKTEAFF. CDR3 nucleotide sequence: TGTGCCAGCAGCTATATCAGGGACAGGTTGAAGACTGAAGCTTTCTTT.

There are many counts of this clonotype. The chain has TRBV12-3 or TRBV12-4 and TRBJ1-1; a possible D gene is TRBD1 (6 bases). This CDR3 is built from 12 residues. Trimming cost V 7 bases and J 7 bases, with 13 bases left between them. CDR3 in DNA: TGTGCCAGCACAGGGGTCGGGGTTGAAGCTTTCTTT. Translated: CASTGVGVEAFF.

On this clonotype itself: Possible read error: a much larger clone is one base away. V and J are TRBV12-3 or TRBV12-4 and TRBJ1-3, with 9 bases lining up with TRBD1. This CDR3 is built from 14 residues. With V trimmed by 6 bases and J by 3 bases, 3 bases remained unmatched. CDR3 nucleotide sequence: TGTGCCAGCAGAACAGGGGGCAGTGGAAACACCATATATTTT. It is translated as CASRTGGSGNTIYF.

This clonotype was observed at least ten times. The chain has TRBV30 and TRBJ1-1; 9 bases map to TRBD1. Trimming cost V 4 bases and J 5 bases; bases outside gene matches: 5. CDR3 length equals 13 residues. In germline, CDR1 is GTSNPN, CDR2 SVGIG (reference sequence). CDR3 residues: CAWKGTGWTEAFF. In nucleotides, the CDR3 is TGTGCCTGGAAAGGGACAGGGTGGACTGAAGCTTTCTTT.

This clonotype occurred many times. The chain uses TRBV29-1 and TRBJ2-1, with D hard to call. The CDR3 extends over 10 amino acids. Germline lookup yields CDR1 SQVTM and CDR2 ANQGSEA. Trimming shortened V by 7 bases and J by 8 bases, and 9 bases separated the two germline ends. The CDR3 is CSARIHEQFF. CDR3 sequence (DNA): TGCAGCGCGAGGATCCATGAGCAGTTCTTC.

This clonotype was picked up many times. The CDR3: CASSIQGDYGYTF. The CDR3 coding sequence is TGTGCCAGCAGCATACAGGGGGACTATGGCTACACCTTC. The chain links TRBV5-6 to TRBJ1-2, with 8 positions matching TRBD1. The CDR3 sequence is 13 residues long. Trimming at V came to 4 bases and at J to 3 bases, leaving 2 bases not matched to a gene. Germline-derived CDR1 and CDR2 are SGHDT and YYEEEE.

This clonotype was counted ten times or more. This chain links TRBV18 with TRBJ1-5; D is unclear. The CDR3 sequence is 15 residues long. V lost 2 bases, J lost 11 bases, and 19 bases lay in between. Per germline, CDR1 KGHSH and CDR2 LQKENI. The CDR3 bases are TGTGCCAGCTCACCATTTGGGTCGTCTATATGGGCCCAGCATTTT. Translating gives CASSPFGSSIWAQHF. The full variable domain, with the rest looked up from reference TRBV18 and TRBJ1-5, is NAGVMQNPRHLVRRRGQEARLRCSPMKGHSHVYWYRQLPEEGLKFMVYLQKENIIDESGMPKERFSAEFPKEGPSILRIQQVVRGDSAAYFCASSPFGSSIWAQHFGDGTRLSIL.

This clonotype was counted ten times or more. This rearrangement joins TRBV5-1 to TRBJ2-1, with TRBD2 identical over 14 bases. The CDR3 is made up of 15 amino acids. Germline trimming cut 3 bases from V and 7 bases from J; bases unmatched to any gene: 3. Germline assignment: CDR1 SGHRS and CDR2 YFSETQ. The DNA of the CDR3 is TGCGCCAGCAGCTCGGGACTAGCGGGGGCGAATGAGCAGTTCTTC. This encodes CASSSGLAGANEQFF.

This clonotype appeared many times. CDR3 nucleotides: TGTGCCAGCAGCTTCGGCGGGAGCGGCTACACCTTC. This sequence encodes CASSFGGSGYTF. The chain joins TRBV7-8 to TRBJ1-2; D ambiguous. The germline CDR1 and CDR2 sequences are SGHVS and FQNEAQ. CDR3 length equals 12 residues. Trimming took off 3 bases at V and 8 bases at J, with 10 bases between the two ends.

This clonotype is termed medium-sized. CDR3 coding DNA: TGTGCCAGCTCACCAAGTGACTCCCCGGGTGGTGAGCAGTTCTTC. Amino acids: CASSPSDSPGGEQFF. The V and J genes are TRBV18 and TRBJ2-1; D gene uncertain. There are 15 residues in the CDR3. Germline CDR1 is KGHSH and CDR2 is LQKENI. V was trimmed by 2 bases and J by 9 bases, leaving 17 bases between them.

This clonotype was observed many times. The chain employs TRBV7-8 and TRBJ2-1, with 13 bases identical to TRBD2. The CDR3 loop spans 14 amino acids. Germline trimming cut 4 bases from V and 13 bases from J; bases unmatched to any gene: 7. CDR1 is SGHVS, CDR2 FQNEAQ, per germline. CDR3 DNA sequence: TGTGCCAGCAGCTCTCGGACTAGCGGGGGTCTACAGTTCTTC. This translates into CASSSRTSGGLQFF.

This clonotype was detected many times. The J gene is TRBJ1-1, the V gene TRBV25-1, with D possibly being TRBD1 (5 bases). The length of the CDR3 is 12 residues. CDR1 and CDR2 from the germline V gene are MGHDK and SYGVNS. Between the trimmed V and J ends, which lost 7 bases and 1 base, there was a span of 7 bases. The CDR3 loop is CASIDRNTEAFF. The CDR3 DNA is TGTGCCAGCATCGACAGGAACACTGAAGCTTTCTTT.

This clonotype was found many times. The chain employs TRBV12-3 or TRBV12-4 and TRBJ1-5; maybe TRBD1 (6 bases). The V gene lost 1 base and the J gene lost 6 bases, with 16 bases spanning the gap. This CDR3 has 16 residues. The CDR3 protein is CASSLGFRGLSQPQHF. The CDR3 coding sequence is TGTGCCAGCAGTTTAGGTTTCAGGGGTCTGAGTCAGCCCCAGCATTTT.